These 21 T cell receptor beta chains share one sample of origin, sequenced in a study of blood T cell repertoires in COVID-19. Here immunoSEQ multiplex PCR was the method, and the copy in TCRdb shows in-frame clones only, minus some. The sample includes under 250,000 clones, 83% of them seen just once. The sample was PBMCs or T cells enriched from blood (not recorded which). Receptors originate from a woman between 45 and 65 years old who had been exposed to COVID-19.

The V call is TRBV27, the J call TRBJ2-7; D is perhaps TRBD1 (6 bases). V lost 5 bases and J 7 bases, leaving 18 bases between the germline ends. This CDR3 contains 14 residues. Germline CDR1 reads MNHEY; CDR2 reads SMNVEV (reference sequence). The CDR3 here is CASSGTGTKAEQYF. The CDR3 DNA follows: TGTGCCAGCAGTGGCACCGGGACAAAGGCGGAGCAGTACTTC.

The chain uses TRBV18 and TRBJ1-1; weak D call: TRBD1 (5 bases). The CDR3 has 14 residues. Per germline, CDR1 KGHSH and CDR2 LQKENI. V was cut by 2 bases and J by 0 bases, with 7 bases left in between. Here the CDR3 reads CASSPWGVNTEAFF. CDR3 coding DNA: TGTGCCAGCTCACCATGGGGGGTGAACACTGAAGCTTTCTTT.

This sequence joins TRBV12-3 or TRBV12-4 and TRBJ1-3; TRBD1 matches at 8 bases. J lost 7 bases, V lost 2 bases, and 1 base had no gene match. This CDR3 is built from 13 residues. CDR3 nucleotide sequence: TGTGCCAGCAGTTTATCAGGGGGCAACACCATATATTTT. Protein product: CASSLSGGNTIYF.

The count of this clone is one. The CDR3 nucleotides read TGTGCCAGCAGCGAGGCGGGGCGCGGGGATACGCAGTATTTT. Translation: CASSEAGRGDTQYF. This chain joins TRBV7-2 and TRBJ2-3; tentative D call: TRBD2 (6 bases). V gave up 5 bases and J gave up 6 bases, with 15 bases separating them. Germline CDR1 reads SGHTA; CDR2 reads FQGNSA. The CDR3 loop spans 14 amino acids.

The rearrangement joins TRBV7-2 to TRBJ1-1; 8 bases fit TRBD1. The CDR3 has 15 residues. Germline V gene data show CDR1 as SGHTA and CDR2 as FQGNSA. The V segment lost 6 bases and the J segment 0 bases; nucleotides outside the gene matches: 6. The CDR3 sequence is CASRPRGQVNTEAFF. CDR3 coding DNA: TGTGCCAGCAGACCACGGGGACAGGTGAACACTGAAGCTTTCTTT.

The CDR3 here is CASQISGGQETQYF. The CDR3 DNA is TGTGCCAGCCAGATTAGCGGGGGCCAAGAGACCCAGTACTTC. The rearrangement links TRBV6-5 to TRBJ2-5; 9 bases are shared with TRBD2. CDR3 size: 14 residues. Germline lookup yields CDR1 MNHEY and CDR2 SVGAGI. The ends lost 8 bases at V and 1 base at J; junction bases unmatched: 5.

This rearrangement joins TRBV5-4 to TRBJ2-3; D is ambiguous. V was trimmed by 6 bases and J by 2 bases, leaving 13 bases between them. The germline CDR1 and CDR2 sequences are SGHNT and YYREEE (reference sequence). The CDR3 loop spans 14 amino acids. The CDR3 is CASTTGLDTDTQYF. The CDR3 DNA reads TGTGCCAGCACGACGGGTTTAGACACAGATACGCAGTATTTT.

The chain joins TRBV4-1 to TRBJ1-6; D unclear. The CDR3 runs to 13 residues. Trimming left V 0 bases short and J 11 bases short, with 8 bases between. The germline V gene has CDR1 MGHRA and CDR2 YSYEKL. CDR3 region: CASSQDQRPPLHF. The CDR3 DNA sequence: TGCGCCAGCAGCCAAGATCAGAGGCCACCCCTCCACTTT.

The chain recombines TRBV6-5 with TRBJ2-7; 9 bases line up with TRBD2. Trimming took 8 bases from V and 2 from J; bases not matched to a gene: 4. The CDR3 has 13 residues. Germline V gene lookup returns CDR1 MNHEY and CDR2 SVGAGI. CDR3 protein: CASRASGTYEQYF. As DNA, the CDR3 is TGTGCCAGCCGGGCTAGCGGGACCTACGAGCAGTACTTC.

This chain connects TRBV29-1 to TRBJ2-3; TRBD2 agrees at 11 bases. CDR1 and CDR2 (germline): SQVTM, ANQGSEA. J lost 3 bases, V lost 4 bases, and 6 bases had no gene match. The length of the CDR3 is 15 residues. The CDR3 sequence is CSVGATSGVTDTQYF. Written as DNA, the CDR3 is TGCAGCGTTGGGGCGACTAGCGGGGTTACAGATACGCAGTATTTT.

The rearrangement links TRBV7-8 to TRBJ2-3, with TRBD1 matching over 8 bases. The V segment lost 4 bases and the J segment 6 bases; nucleotides outside the gene matches: 12. Germline V lookup: CDR1 SGHVS, CDR2 FQNEAQ. CDR3 length: 16 residues. The CDR3 reads CASSYDFTGGRDTQYF. The CDR3 coding sequence is TGTGCCAGCAGCTATGACTTTACAGGGGGACGTGATACGCAGTATTTT.

The chain is built from TRBV10-1 and TRBJ2-1; the D gene is possibly TRBD2 (6 bases). The CDR3 consists of 14 residues. Trimming removed 4 bases from V and 6 bases from J, with 13 bases in between. The germline V gene has CDR1 WNHNN and CDR2 SYGVQD (reference sequence). This CDR3 reads CASSAGRGGNEQFF. The CDR3 DNA reads TGCGCCAGCAGTGCGGGGCGGGGCGGCAATGAGCAGTTCTTC.

To note about this clone: One junction end does not reproduce the germline sequence, and a read error may be involved. The chain joins TRBV30 to TRBJ2-7, with D maybe TRBD1 (6 bases). The CDR3 is 15 amino acids. Germline values: CDR1 GTSNPN, CDR2 SVGIG (reference sequence). The CDR3 nucleotides are TGTACCTGGAGTTTACAGGGACGTTCTTCCTACGAGCAGTACTTC. Protein product: CTWSLQGRSSYEQYF.

CDR3 in DNA: TGTGCCAGCAGCTTACCAGGATTAGACACCGGGGAGCTGTTTTTT. Amino acids: CASSLPGLDTGELFF. The rearrangement joins TRBV7-2 to TRBJ2-2; the D is unclear. The CDR3 consists of 15 residues. V lost 2 bases and J lost 3, with 10 bases in between. The V gene's germline CDR1 is SGHTA and CDR2 FQGNSA. Full variable domain (rest looked up from reference TRBV7-2 and TRBJ2-2): GAGVSQSPSNKVTEKGKDVELRCDPISGHTALYWYRQSLGQGLEFLIYFQGNSAPDKSGLPSDRFSAERTGGSVSTLTIQRTQQEDSAVYLCASSLPGLDTGELFFGEGSRLTVL.

The rearrangement links TRBV29-1 to TRBJ1-2, with D hard to call. CDR1 is SQVTM and CDR2 is ANQGSEA in the germline V gene. The ends were cut back, 5 bases at V and 4 bases at J, with 14 bases in the middle. CDR3 length: 13 amino acids. CDR3 sequence: CSVQSGRGYGYTF. The CDR3 DNA follows: TGCAGCGTTCAATCCGGCAGAGGCTATGGCTACACCTTC.

The V gene is TRBV2, the J gene TRBJ2-5; D possibly corresponds to TRBD1 (6 bases). The V and J ends lost 9 bases and 3 bases respectively, with 14 bases between them. Looked up from germline, CDR1 is SNHLY and CDR2 is FYNNEI. The CDR3 runs to 13 residues. CDR3 sequence: CARRDTGKETQYF. The CDR3 DNA is TGTGCCAGGAGGGACACGGGGAAAGAGACCCAGTACTTC.

The J gene is TRBJ2-1, the V gene TRBV11-2, with a weak D call TRBD2 (5 bases). V dropped 0 bases and J dropped 4 bases, with 10 bases sitting between them. The V gene's germline CDR1 is SGHAT and CDR2 FQNNGV. This CDR3 comprises 15 residues. CDR3 sequence: CASSLDREPYNEQFF. CDR3 nucleotides: TGTGCCAGCAGCTTAGATAGGGAGCCGTACAATGAGCAGTTCTTC.

This clone occurred a few times. The chain has TRBV7-2 and TRBJ2-1; TRBD2 matches 14 bases. V lost 5 bases, J lost 15 bases, and 12 bases stayed unmatched. CDR3 length: 15 amino acids. Germline V lookup: CDR1 SGHTA, CDR2 FQGNSA. The CDR3 DNA is TGTGCCAGCAGCCCCCGACTAGCGGGGGGGCTTCACCCGTTCTTC. Amino acids: CASSPRLAGGLHPFF.

A word on this clone: The same CDR3 arises from other DNA sequences in this sample as well. The chain recombines TRBV5-4 with TRBJ1-1; a weak D match, TRBD1 (5 bases). This CDR3 spans 12 amino acids. The germline V gene encodes CDR1 SGHNT and CDR2 YYREEE (reference sequence). The V end was cut by 0 bases, the J end by 8 bases, with 8 bases between. In DNA form, the CDR3 reads TGTGCCAGCAGCTTGGATCGGACAGAAGCTTTCTTT. The encoded protein is CASSLDRTEAFF.

This rearrangement joins TRBV28 to TRBJ1-5; a weak D match, TRBD1 (6 bases). CDR3 length equals 15 residues. V dropped 3 bases and J dropped 1 base, with 10 bases sitting between them. CDR1 is MDHEN, CDR2 SYDVKM, per germline. The CDR3, as DNA: TGTGCCAGCAGTTTGGGGGCAATGAGCAATCAGCCCCAGCATTTT. Translation gives CASSLGAMSNQPQHF. The full variable domain, its missing parts supplied by reference TRBV28 and TRBJ1-5, is DVKVTQSSRYLVKRTGEKVFLECVQDMDHENMFWYRQDPGLGLRLIYFSYDVKMKEKGDIPEGYSVSREKKERFSLILESASTNQTSMYLCASSLGAMSNQPQHFGDGTRLSIL.

V and J are TRBV2 and TRBJ1-2; 8 nucleotides match TRBD1. V dropped 4 bases and J dropped 4; count of bases not matched to a gene: 8. Germline CDR1 and CDR2: SNHLY and FYNNEI. The CDR3 loop spans 15 amino acids. Written as DNA, the CDR3 is TGTGCCAGCAGTGCCTCCGGGACAGGTCGCTATGGCTACACCTTC. It is translated as CASSASGTGRYGYTF.